A single sample gave rise to the 20 T cell receptor beta chains below, sequenced in a study of persistence of HIV-infected CD4 T cells. Anti-CD3/anti-CD28 beads served as a nonspecific positive control stimulus. CD4+ T cells upregulating both CD40 ligand and CD69 were sorted as responding cells. Sequencing used immunoSEQ version 4 in survey mode. Assay used: immunoSEQ multiplex PCR; TCRdb lists only in-frame clones, some missing. The sample includes tens of thousands of clones, 88% of them seen just once. For these TCRs, the target antigens are not known. Sample: CD4+ T cells sorted from PBMCs after approximately 18-hour stimulation, taken from a patient who received antiretroviral therapy. The receptor source for this set is an adult woman with HIV who was CMV-seropositive.

The DNA of the CDR3 is TGTGCCAGCAGCTTAGCGAGGCAGGGGGCCGGTGGCTACACCTTC. It is translated as CASSLARQGAGGYTF. The rearrangement joins TRBV7-2 to TRBJ1-2, with 8 positions matching TRBD1. With V trimmed by 0 bases and J by 7 bases, 7 bases remained unmatched. The germline V gene has CDR1 SGHTA and CDR2 FQGNSA. The CDR3 runs 15 residues.

The CDR3 sequence is CASSPTPGTGRREQYF. The DNA of the CDR3 is TGTGCCAGCAGTCCCACTCCCGGGACAGGGAGGCGCGAGCAGTACTTC. The rearrangement joins TRBV27 to TRBJ2-7, with 9 bases aligning to TRBD1. There are 16 residues in the CDR3. V shed 5 bases and J 6 bases; nucleotides not matched to a gene: 14. Germline V gene data show CDR1 as MNHEY and CDR2 as SMNVEV (reference sequence).

The chain couples TRBV14 to TRBJ1-2; 10 positions match TRBD1. Trimming at V came to 4 bases and at J to 4 bases, leaving 9 bases not matched to a gene. Germline-derived CDR1 and CDR2 are SGHDN and FVKESK. This CDR3 spans 16 amino acids. Here the CDR3 DNA reads TGTGCCAGCAGCCCACCTGGGACAGGGGTTTTCTATGGCTACACCTTC. This encodes CASSPPGTGVFYGYTF.

This chain joins TRBV5-6 and TRBJ1-3, with unresolved D. V was pared by 6 bases and J by 2 bases, with 12 bases between. In germline, CDR1 is SGHDT, CDR2 YYEEEE. The CDR3 extends over 14 amino acids. In DNA, the CDR3 is TGTGCCAGCAACGCATTCGTAGCTGGAAACACCATATATTTT. Amino acids: CASNAFVAGNTIYF.

The V call is TRBV6-5, the J call TRBJ2-7; the D call may be TRBD1 or TRBD2 (5 bases each). The ends were cut back, 8 bases at V and 2 bases at J, with 13 bases in the middle. Germline V gene sequence: CDR1 MNHEY, CDR2 SVGAGI. The CDR3 consists of 13 residues. CDR3 coding DNA: TGTGCCAGCGAGGGGTTGGGGACCTACGAGCAGTACGTC. This sequence encodes CASEGLGTYEQYV.

In nucleotides, the CDR3 is TGTGCCTGGAGTGGGGGACAGGGGACCCCTCAGCCCCAGCATTTT. It yields the protein CAWSGGQGTPQPQHF. V and J are TRBV30 and TRBJ1-5, with 10 nucleotides matching TRBD1. The J segment lost 6 bases and the V segment lost 1 base, leaving 6 bases of the junction unmatched. Germline V gives CDR1 GTSNPN, CDR2 SVGIG (reference sequence). The CDR3 consists of 15 residues.

In its sample, this clone was seen a few times. The chain has TRBV24-1 and TRBJ2-5, with a tentative D call TRBD2 (6 bases). V lost 9 bases and J 1 base, leaving 17 bases between the germline ends. CDR3 size: 15 residues. Germline V gene lookup returns CDR1 KGHDR and CDR2 SFDVKD. The CDR3 spells CATGGTDSPQETQYF. The CDR3, as DNA: TGTGCCACCGGGGGGACGGACTCTCCCCAAGAGACCCAGTACTTC.

This clone showed up just once. The chain couples TRBV30 to TRBJ1-1; weak D call: TRBD1 (5 bases). Trimming shortened V by 4 bases and J by 4 bases, and 16 bases separated the two germline ends. The CDR3 has 14 residues. Germline V lookup: CDR1 GTSNPN, CDR2 SVGIG (reference sequence). Here the CDR3 DNA reads TGTGCCTGGACGCTCGGCGGGGGGAGCACTGAAGCTTTCTTT. This encodes CAWTLGGGSTEAFF.

Only a few counts were recorded for this clone. The rearrangement links TRBV6-6 to TRBJ1-1; D is uncertain. V gave up 2 bases and J gave up 2 bases, with 6 bases separating them. The CDR3 spans 13 residues. The germline V gene encodes CDR1 MNHNY and CDR2 SVGAGI (reference sequence). DNA for the CDR3: TGTGCCAGCAGTTACCGTTTTAACACTGAAGCTTTCTTT. This sequence encodes CASSYRFNTEAFF.

The V call is TRBV10-3, the J call TRBJ2-3; TRBD1 or TRBD2 may be the D gene (7 bases each). Germline V CDR1 and CDR2: ENHRY, SYGVKD. Trimming shortened V by 10 bases and J by 1 base, and 9 bases separated the two germline ends. The length of the CDR3 is 12 residues. The CDR3 DNA reads TGTGCCACAGGGGGGGGCACAGATACGCAGTATTTT. It specifies CATGGGTDTQYF.

This sequence joins TRBV29-1 and TRBJ2-2; D is perhaps TRBD2 (5 bases). Trimming shortened V by 7 bases and J by 2 bases, and 11 bases separated the two germline ends. The CDR3 totals 13 residues. Per germline, CDR1 SQVTM and CDR2 ANQGSEA. CDR3 loop: CSAGSSNTGELFF. The CDR3 DNA is TGCAGCGCGGGGTCCTCTAACACCGGGGAGCTGTTTTTT.

The chain uses TRBV19 and TRBJ1-5; D gene uncertain. Trimming took 6 bases from V and 1 from J, leaving 10 bases between them. Germline CDR1 LNHDA, CDR2 SQIVND (reference sequence). There are 14 residues in the CDR3. The CDR3 region has the DNA TGTGCCAGTAGGGGGAGAATGAGCAATCAGCCCCAGCATTTT. Amino acids: CASRGRMSNQPQHF.

This clone was counted only a few times. The rearrangement links TRBV19 to TRBJ1-5; D not resolved. V was cut by 3 bases and J by 2 bases, with 11 bases left in between. The CDR3 runs to 15 residues. Germline values: CDR1 LNHDA, CDR2 SQIVND (reference sequence). CDR3 sequence reads: CASSIAGNGNQPQHF. As DNA, the CDR3 is TGTGCCAGTAGTATTGCTGGGAATGGCAATCAGCCCCAGCATTTT.

J is TRBJ2-7 and V is TRBV5-5, with D hard to call. Looked up from germline, CDR1 is SGHKS and CDR2 is YYEKEE (reference sequence). Trimming left V 3 bases short and J 3 bases short, with 13 bases between. The CDR3 is made up of 14 amino acids. CDR3 sequence: CASSWEPYNYEQYF. DNA of the CDR3: TGTGCCAGCAGCTGGGAACCTTACAACTACGAGCAGTACTTC.

The rearrangement links TRBV24-1 to TRBJ2-3; possibly TRBD2 for D (6 bases). Trimming stripped 9 bases from V and 4 bases from J, with 10 bases between. Germline CDR1 KGHDR, CDR2 SFDVKD. The CDR3 totals 12 residues. The CDR3 nucleotides are TGTGCCACCCGGGGAGGCGCAGATACGCAGTATTTT. As protein: CATRGGADTQYF.

V and J are TRBV5-1 and TRBJ2-1; D unclear. The CDR3 contains 15 residues. Trimming removed 2 bases at V and 2 bases at J, with 11 bases between. The germline V gene encodes CDR1 SGHRS and CDR2 YFSETQ. The CDR3, as DNA: TGCGCCAGCAGCTTAGGAGTCGAACCCTACAATGAGCAGTTCTTC. It encodes CASSLGVEPYNEQFF.

V and J are TRBV30 and TRBJ2-1; 8 bases align to TRBD1. CDR1 is GTSNPN and CDR2 is SVGIG in the germline V gene (reference sequence). J was trimmed by 5 bases and V by 3 bases; bases with no gene match: 18. The CDR3 has 18 amino acids. CDR3 loop: CAWSGGNYDRGVNNEQFF. In DNA, the CDR3 is TGTGCCTGGAGCGGGGGAAATTACGACAGGGGCGTCAACAATGAGCAGTTCTTC.

The chain couples TRBV19 to TRBJ1-1; TRBD1 aligns across 9 bases. Germline CDR1 reads LNHDA; CDR2 reads SQIVND (reference sequence). The CDR3 sequence is 13 residues long. V lost 5 bases, J lost 6 bases, and 4 bases stayed unmatched. The CDR3: CASSDRGGAEAFF. CDR3 sequence (DNA): TGTGCCAGTAGTGACAGGGGGGGGGCTGAAGCTTTCTTT.

The V and J genes are TRBV4-1 and TRBJ1-2; 7 bases agree with TRBD1. Germline values: CDR1 MGHRA, CDR2 YSYEKL. J lost 4 bases, V lost 7 bases, and 12 bases had no gene match. CDR3 length: 15 residues. This CDR3 reads CASTPGGGQGYGYTF. The CDR3, as DNA: TGCGCCAGCACCCCAGGAGGGGGCCAGGGCTATGGCTACACCTTC.

The chain links TRBV4-1 to TRBJ1-1, with 10 bases lining up with TRBD1. Germline CDR1 reads MGHRA; CDR2 reads YSYEKL. The CDR3 runs 17 residues. With 5 bases clipped from V and 4 bases from J, the junction kept 13 bases outside the gene matches. Here the CDR3 DNA reads TGCGCCAGCAGCACCGTCCCGGGACAGGGGTCGGTCACTGAAGCTTTCTTT. Its translation: CASSTVPGQGSVTEAFF.